The 24 T cell receptor beta chains below were found in one sample sequenced in a study of blood T cell repertoires in COVID-19. The repertoire was sequenced with immunoSEQ multiplex PCR; TCRdb's copy has only in-frame clones and lacks some. The sample has 450,000 or so clones, about 90% seen once. The sequenced sample consisted of PBMCs or T cells enriched from blood (not recorded which). These receptors came from a man aged 18 to 29 who had recovered from COVID-19.

This sequence joins TRBV18 and TRBJ1-3, with a tentative D call TRBD1 (5 bases). Germline V gives CDR1 KGHSH, CDR2 LQKENI. Deletions cut 3 bases from V and 0 bases from J, with 9 bases between. There are 15 residues in the CDR3. DNA for the CDR3: TGTGCCAGCTCACCTCTTGACAGCTCTGGAAACACCATATATTTT. Its translation: CASSPLDSSGNTIYF.

The J gene is TRBJ1-6, the V gene TRBV21-1; the table's D gene call, TRBD1, was not cross checked with the DNA. TRBV21-1 is flagged as a pseudogene. The CDR3 has 14 amino acids. CDR3 amino acids: CASSKAAGVIALHF. The DNA for the CDR3 is TGTGCCAGCAGCAAAGCGGCAGGCGTTATCGCCCTCCACTTT.

This chain connects TRBV19 to TRBJ2-7; TRBD1 is a possible D gene (6 bases). In germline, CDR1 is LNHDA, CDR2 SQIVND (reference sequence). The ends were cut back, 0 bases at V and 4 bases at J, with 13 bases in the middle. The CDR3 loop spans 15 amino acids. Here the CDR3 reads CASSIEPGQSYEQYF. CDR3 DNA sequence: TGTGCCAGTAGTATAGAACCCGGACAGAGTTACGAGCAGTACTTC.

V is TRBV6-1 and J is TRBJ1-2; D may be TRBD1 (6 bases). Trimming left V 1 base short and J 5 bases short, with 14 bases between. The CDR3 is made up of 15 amino acids. Germline CDR1 reads MNHNS; CDR2 reads SASEGT. The CDR3 bases are TGTGCCAGCAGTGAAGGACAGGAGCGGAGATATGGCTACACCTTC. Amino acids: CASSEGQERRYGYTF.

The genes are TRBV5-4 and TRBJ1-4; D is undetermined. The CDR3 consists of 15 residues. V lost 3 bases and J 5 bases, leaving 14 bases between the germline ends. CDR1 is SGHNT, CDR2 YYREEE, per germline (reference sequence). The CDR3 region is CASSSWAAVNEKLFF. In DNA form, the CDR3 reads TGTGCCAGCAGCTCGTGGGCAGCGGTCAATGAAAAACTGTTTTTT.

In the case of this clone: Within the sample, other DNA sequences also encode this same CDR3. The chain couples TRBV29-1 to TRBJ1-1, with 7 bases identical to TRBD1. CDR1 and CDR2 (germline): SQVTM, ANQGSEA. J was trimmed by 5 bases and V by 4 bases; bases with no gene match: 1. The CDR3 runs 11 residues. The CDR3 region is CSVARGTEAFF. CDR3 nucleotides: TGCAGCGTTGCCAGGGGGACTGAAGCTTTCTTT.

The chain links TRBV6-5 to TRBJ1-2; TRBD1 agrees at 9 bases. The CDR3 length is 12 residues. The germline V gene has CDR1 MNHEY and CDR2 SVGAGI. The junction had 2 bases not matched to a gene; V was cut back by 5 bases and J by 7 bases. The CDR3 nucleotides are TGTGCCAGCAGTACAGGGGGCTTTGGCTACACCTTC. Protein: CASSTGGFGYTF.

This clone has a handful of counts. The CDR3 reads CASSQGQGPYEQYF. In nucleotides, the CDR3 is TGTGCCAGCAGCCAAGGACAGGGGCCCTACGAGCAGTACTTC. The chain recombines TRBV14 with TRBJ2-7; 8 nucleotides align to TRBD1. The length of the CDR3 is 14 residues. Germline assignment: CDR1 SGHDN and CDR2 FVKESK. The J segment lost 2 bases and the V segment lost 1 base, leaving 1 base of the junction unmatched. Using reference TRBV14 and TRBJ2-7 for the parts outside the CDR3, the full variable domain is EAGVTQFPSHSVIEKGQTVTLRCDPISGHDNLYWYRRVMGKEIKFLLHFVKESKQDESGMPNNRFLAERTGGTYSTLKVQPAELEDSGVYFCASSQGQGPYEQYFGPGTRLTVT.

This sequence joins TRBV6-5 and TRBJ2-7, with D possibly being TRBD1 (6 bases). Per the germline V gene, CDR1 is MNHEY and CDR2 is SVGAGI. The V and J ends lost 3 bases and 4 bases respectively, with 13 bases between them. The CDR3 length is 14 residues. CDR3 nucleotide sequence: TGTGCCAGCAGTTATTCAAGGGGGATTTACGAGCAGTACTTC. Translating it yields CASSYSRGIYEQYF.

CDR3 in amino acids: CASSPLTSAKETQYF. For the CDR3, the DNA is TGTGCCAGCAGCCCACTGACTAGCGCCAAAGAGACCCAGTACTTC. The rearrangement uses TRBV7-2 and TRBJ2-5, with 8 bases lining up with TRBD2. The CDR3 runs 15 residues. Trimming took 5 bases from V and 3 from J; bases not matched to a gene: 8. Per germline, CDR1 SGHTA and CDR2 FQGNSA.

This chain joins TRBV20-1 and TRBJ1-4, with D tentatively TRBD1 (5 bases). Germline V gene lookup returns CDR1 DFQATT and CDR2 SNEGSKA (reference sequence). This CDR3 is 17 amino acids long. V lost 3 bases, J lost 2 bases, and 19 bases lay in between. The CDR3 region has the DNA TGCAGTGCTAGTCCAAGGAAGGGGTTGGGTACTAATGAAAAACTGTTTTTT. Encoded protein: CSASPRKGLGTNEKLFF.

This chain uses TRBV19 with TRBJ2-2, with D unclear. The CDR3 is made up of 15 amino acids. V was cut by 4 bases and J by 8 bases, with 17 bases left in between. The germline CDR1 and CDR2 sequences are LNHDA and SQIVND (reference sequence). CDR3 DNA: TGTGCCAGTAGTACCTCGGAGTCCAGTCTGGGGGAGCTGTTTTTT. Amino acids: CASSTSESSLGELFF.

The V gene is TRBV6-1, the J gene TRBJ1-4; D may be TRBD1 (6 bases). V was shortened by 6 bases and J by 8 bases, with 25 bases between the two germline ends. Looked up from germline, CDR1 is MNHNS and CDR2 is SASEGT. The CDR3 runs to 17 residues. CDR3 DNA: TGTGCCAGCAGCGAAACTAGAACAGGGTTAAGGTGGGAAAAACTGTTTTTT. It specifies CASSETRTGLRWEKLFF.

The rearrangement uses TRBV28 and TRBJ1-4; possible D gene TRBD1, 6 bases. Trimming removed 7 bases at V and 0 bases at J, with 12 bases between. The CDR3 has 15 amino acids. Germline CDR1 reads MDHEN; CDR2 reads SYDVKM. The DNA for the CDR3 is TGTGCCAGCAACAAAGGGGGGGCAACTAATGAAAAACTGTTTTTT. Its translation is CASNKGGATNEKLFF.

Worth noting for this clone: A junction end diverges from the germline sequence, so it may reflect a read error. The CDR3 sequence is CASSLDRGRSQPQHF. CDR3 sequence (DNA): TGTGCCAGTAGTCTAGACAGGGGGCGAAGTCAGCCCCAGCATTTT. The chain joins TRBV19 to TRBJ1-5; 10 positions match TRBD1. Germline-derived CDR1 and CDR2 are LNHDA and SQIVND (reference sequence). The CDR3 consists of 15 residues. Together with reference TRBV19 and TRBJ1-5, the CDR3 gives the full variable domain: DGGITQSPKYLFRKEGQNVTLSCEQNLNHDAMYWYRQDPGQGLRLIYYSQIVNDFQKGDIAEGYSVSREKKESFPLTVTSAQKNPTAFYLCASSLDRGRSQPQHFGDGTRLSIL.

V is TRBV2 and J is TRBJ1-2; TRBD1 agrees at 10 bases. With V trimmed by 1 base and J by 8 bases, 4 bases remained unmatched. The CDR3 length is 14 residues. Germline CDR1 SNHLY, CDR2 FYNNEI. CDR3 DNA sequence: TGTGCCAGCAGTGAAGGACAGGGGGCTTACGGCTACACCTTC. Translated: CASSEGQGAYGYTF.

CDR3 in amino acids: CASSPGLAGAKNIQYF. DNA for the CDR3: TGTGCCAGCTCACCAGGACTAGCGGGAGCCAAAAACATTCAGTACTTC. This chain connects TRBV18 to TRBJ2-4; 11 positions agree with TRBD2. The V segment lost 2 bases and the J segment 0 bases; nucleotides outside the gene matches: 0. Germline CDR1 reads KGHSH; CDR2 reads LQKENI. The CDR3 sequence is 16 residues long.

This chain joins TRBV27 and TRBJ2-7; D might be TRBD1 (6 bases). The CDR3 has 17 residues. Deletions cut 2 bases from V and 1 base from J, with 18 bases between. The germline V gene has CDR1 MNHEY and CDR2 SMNVEV (reference sequence). The CDR3 spells CASSLNPTGRKSYEQYF. CDR3 sequence (DNA): TGTGCCAGCAGTTTAAATCCCACAGGGAGAAAATCCTACGAGCAGTACTTC.

As concerns this clone: Other DNA sequences within the sample encode an identical CDR3. This chain links TRBV5-1 with TRBJ2-1; TRBD2 matches at 11 bases. This CDR3 is 13 amino acids long. The V gene's germline CDR1 is SGHRS and CDR2 YFSETQ. V trimming: 8 bases; J trimming: 6 bases; junction bases outside the gene matches: 4. The CDR3 loop is CASSLAGGNEQFF. CDR3 bases: TGCGCCAGTTCGCTAGCGGGAGGCAATGAGCAGTTCTTC.

The chain links TRBV28 to TRBJ2-5; D remains unclear. Trimming removed 6 bases from V and 2 bases from J, with 4 bases in between. Looked up from germline, CDR1 is MDHEN and CDR2 is SYDVKM. The CDR3 has 11 residues. The CDR3 is CASRHQETQYF. CDR3 DNA: TGTGCCAGCAGACATCAAGAGACCCAGTACTTC.

About this clone: Other nucleotide sequences in the sample specify the same CDR3. The rearrangement links TRBV2 to TRBJ2-2; D uncertain. Per germline, CDR1 SNHLY and CDR2 FYNNEI. The V gene lost 6 bases and the J gene lost 1 base, with 3 bases spanning the gap. CDR3 size: 12 residues. The CDR3 protein is CASSVNTGELFF. CDR3 nucleotide sequence: TGTGCCAGCAGCGTGAACACCGGGGAGCTGTTTTTT. The whole variable domain, filled in from reference TRBV2 and TRBJ2-2, reads EPEVTQTPSHQVTQMGQEVILRCVPISNHLYFYWYRQILGQKVEFLVSFYNNEISEKSEIFDDQFSVERPDGSNFTLKIRSTKLEDSAMYFCASSVNTGELFFGEGSRLTVL.

The V gene is TRBV2, the J gene TRBJ1-1; the D is unclear. V was cut by 3 bases and J by 7 bases, with 9 bases left in between. The CDR3 contains 12 residues. The germline gives CDR1 SNHLY, CDR2 FYNNEI. CDR3 DNA sequence: TGTGCCAGCAGTGACAGGATCCTTGAAGCTTTCTTT. Protein: CASSDRILEAFF.

This chain uses TRBV7-9 with TRBJ2-1, with D unresolved. The germline V gene encodes CDR1 SEHNR and CDR2 FQNEAQ (reference sequence). V was trimmed by 2 bases and J by 8 bases, leaving 7 bases between them. The CDR3 has 12 amino acids. CDR3 sequence: CASSLIEDEQFF. Here the CDR3 DNA reads TGTGCCAGCAGCTTAATTGAGGATGAGCAGTTCTTC.

This chain links TRBV10-1 with TRBJ2-1, with no clear D. Germline lookup yields CDR1 WNHNN and CDR2 SYGVQD (reference sequence). Trimming removed 2 bases from V and 0 bases from J, with 5 bases in between. This CDR3 region has 14 residues. The CDR3 DNA sequence: TGCGCCAGCAGTGAGGACATCTCCTACAATGAGCAGTTCTTC. Residues: CASSEDISYNEQFF.